These T cell receptor beta chains were read from a single sample in a study of Tregs in tolerant kidney transplant recipients. Assay: immunoSEQ multiplex PCR; the TCRdb copy retains only in-frame clones and omits some. The sample includes some 110,000 clones, 92% of them seen just once. The sequencing input was CD4+ T cells from blood. Receptor source: a human donor in good health. The CDR3 runs from the conserved cysteine through the conserved F or W. The D gene is left open where the match is weak. Clone size is shown for a subset of rows, as once, few, many or a class of expanded clone.

D: .
J: TRBJ1-1
V: TRBV18
size: .
DNA: TGTGCCAGCTCACCGTCGGGGCTGAACACTGAAGCTTTCTTT
CDR3: CASSPSGLNTEAFF

D: .
J: TRBJ1-4
V: TRBV23-1
size: .
DNA: TGCGCCACCCAACAGGGCGCGCCAGTATGGGCAACTAATGAAAAACTGTTTTTT
CDR3: CATQQGAPVWATNEKLFF

D: TRBD1
J: TRBJ1-1
V: TRBV7-9
size: .
DNA: TGTGCCAGCAGCCCGTTGGACAGGGGCTTGAACACTGAAGCTTTCTTT
CDR3: CASSPLDRGLNTEAFF

D: .
J: TRBJ1-1
V: TRBV2
size: .
DNA: TGTGCCAGCAGTTCCGGGACTTGGACTGAAGCTTTCTTT
CDR3: CASSSGTWTEAFF

D: .
J: TRBJ1-1
V: TRBV19
size: .
DNA: TGTGCCAGTAGTATAGATCGGGCCAGTGAAGCTTTCTTT
CDR3: CASSIDRASEAFF

D: TRBD1
J: TRBJ1-1
V: TRBV18
size: .
DNA: TGTGCCAGCCGACCACCGGCAGGGGGGAACACTGAAGCTTTCTTT
CDR3: CASRPPAGGNTEAFF

D: .
J: TRBJ2-7
V: TRBV5-1
size: .
DNA: TGCGCCAGCAGACTAGGAGACTACGAGCAGTACTTC
CDR3: CASRLGDYEQYF

D: .
J: TRBJ2-6
V: TRBV10-3
size: .
DNA: TGTGCCATCAAAGGACAGTTTATCTCTGGGGCCAACGTCCTGACTTTC
CDR3: CAIKGQFISGANVLTF

D: .
J: TRBJ1-6
V: TRBV2
size: .
DNA: TGTGCCAGCAGTGATCAGCGCTCCTATAATTCACCCCTCCACTTT
CDR3: CASSDQRSYNSPLHF

D: .
J: TRBJ2-1
V: TRBV9
size: .
DNA: TGTGCCAGCAGCGCCTTCCGCGGCGGTTACTCCTACAATGAGCAGTTCTTC
CDR3: CASSAFRGGYSYNEQFF

D: .
J: TRBJ2-2
V: TRBV5-6
size: .
DNA: TGTGCCAGCCGGGCGGGGTCAGGCACCGGGGAGCTGTTTTTT
CDR3: CASRAGSGTGELFF

D: .
J: TRBJ1-4
V: TRBV21-1
size: .
DNA: TGTGCCAGCAGCGGACGGAGACAGGCGGGGAATGAAAAACTGTTTTTT
CDR3: CASSGRRQAGNEKLFF

D: .
J: TRBJ2-7
V: TRBV19
size: .
DNA: TGTGCCAGTAGTATGACAGGCACCTACGAGCAGTACTTC
CDR3: CASSMTGTYEQYF

D: TRBD2
J: TRBJ2-7
V: TRBV7-2
size: few
DNA: TGTGCCAGCTACTACCAGCGGGGGCCTTACGAGCAGTACTTC
CDR3: CASYYQRGPYEQYF

D: TRBD1
J: TRBJ1-5
V: TRBV25-1
size: .
DNA: TGTGCCAGCAAGGGACAGGGGGCAAATCAGCCCCAGCATTTT
CDR3: CASKGQGANQPQHF

D: .
J: TRBJ1-1
V: TRBV29-1
size: .
DNA: TGCAGCGTTGTGACAGGTTTGAACACTGAAGCTTTCTTT
CDR3: CSVVTGLNTEAFF

D: TRBD1
J: TRBJ2-2
V: TRBV19
size: .
DNA: TGTGCCAGTCGGATAGACAGGGTAGCCGGGGAGCTGTTTTTT
CDR3: CASRIDRVAGELFF

D: TRBD1
J: TRBJ1-1
V: TRBV18
size: .
DNA: TGTGCCAGCTCACCACCGACAGGGGGCATGAACACTGAAGCTTTCTTT
CDR3: CASSPPTGGMNTEAFF